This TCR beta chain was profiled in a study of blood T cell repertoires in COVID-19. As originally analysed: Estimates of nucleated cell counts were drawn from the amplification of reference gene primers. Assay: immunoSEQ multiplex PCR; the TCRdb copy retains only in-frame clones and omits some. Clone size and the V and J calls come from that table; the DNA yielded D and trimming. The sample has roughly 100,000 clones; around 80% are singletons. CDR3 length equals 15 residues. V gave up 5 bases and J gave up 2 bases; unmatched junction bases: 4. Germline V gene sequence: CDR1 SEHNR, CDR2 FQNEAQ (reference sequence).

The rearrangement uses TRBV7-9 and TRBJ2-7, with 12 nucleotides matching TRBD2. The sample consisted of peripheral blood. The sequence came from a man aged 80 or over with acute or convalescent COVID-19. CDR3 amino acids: CASSPLAGGPYEQYF. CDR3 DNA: TGTGCCAGCAGCCCACTAGCGGGGGGCCCCTACGAGCAGTACTTC.